This T cell receptor (beta chain) was recovered during a study of blood T cell repertoires in COVID-19. Method: immunoSEQ multiplex PCR; TCRdb's copy keeps in-frame clones and lacks some. The repertoire includes over 200,000 clones, approximately 82% of them detected once, and around 7.9% sits in the top ten. Sequenced material: peripheral blood. The clonotype comes from a man in his forties with active or convalescent COVID-19.

The CDR3 nucleotides read TGTGCCAGCAGTCCAGCGGGGGGGCGGGAGCAGTTCTTC. Translating it yields CASSPAGGREQFF. The chain carries TRBV6-5 and TRBJ2-1, with 10 nucleotides matching TRBD2. CDR3 size: 13 residues. CDR1 and CDR2 from the germline V gene are MNHEY and SVGAGI. V lost 5 bases and J lost 10; bases outside the gene matches: 5.